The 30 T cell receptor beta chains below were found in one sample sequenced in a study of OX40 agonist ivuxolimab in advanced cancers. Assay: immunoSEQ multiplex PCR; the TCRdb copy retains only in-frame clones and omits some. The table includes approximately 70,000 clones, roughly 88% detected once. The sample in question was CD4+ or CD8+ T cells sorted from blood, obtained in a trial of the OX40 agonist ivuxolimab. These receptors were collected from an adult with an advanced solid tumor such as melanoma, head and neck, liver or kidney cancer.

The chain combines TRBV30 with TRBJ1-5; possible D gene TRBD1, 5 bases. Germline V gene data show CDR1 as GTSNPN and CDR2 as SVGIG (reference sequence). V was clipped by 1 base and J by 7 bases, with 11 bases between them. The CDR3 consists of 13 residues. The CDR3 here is CAWSDQGGQPQHF. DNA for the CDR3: TGTGCCTGGAGTGACCAGGGTGGACAGCCCCAGCATTTT.

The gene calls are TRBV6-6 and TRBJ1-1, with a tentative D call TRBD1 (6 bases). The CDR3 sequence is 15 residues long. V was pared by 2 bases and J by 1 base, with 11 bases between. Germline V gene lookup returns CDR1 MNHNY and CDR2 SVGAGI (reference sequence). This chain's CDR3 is CASSYGGLSNTEAFF. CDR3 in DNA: TGTGCCAGCAGTTACGGGGGGCTCTCGAACACTGAAGCTTTCTTT.

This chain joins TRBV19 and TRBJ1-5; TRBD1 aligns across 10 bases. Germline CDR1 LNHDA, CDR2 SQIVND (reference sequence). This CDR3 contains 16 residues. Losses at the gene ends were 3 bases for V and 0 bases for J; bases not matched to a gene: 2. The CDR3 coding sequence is TGTGCCAGTAGTATTGGGACAGGGGATAGCAATCAGCCCCAGCATTTT. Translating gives CASSIGTGDSNQPQHF.

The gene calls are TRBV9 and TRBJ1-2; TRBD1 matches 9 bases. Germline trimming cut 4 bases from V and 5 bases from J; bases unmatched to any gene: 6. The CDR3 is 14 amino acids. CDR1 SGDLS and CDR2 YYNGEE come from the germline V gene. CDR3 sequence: CASSPGQGSYGYTF. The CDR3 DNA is TGTGCCAGCAGCCCCGGACAGGGGTCGTATGGCTACACCTTC.

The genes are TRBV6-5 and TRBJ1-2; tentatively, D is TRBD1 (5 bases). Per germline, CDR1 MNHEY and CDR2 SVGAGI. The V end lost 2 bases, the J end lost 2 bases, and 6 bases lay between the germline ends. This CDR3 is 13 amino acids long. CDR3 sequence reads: CASSYDSNYGYTF. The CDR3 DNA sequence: TGTGCCAGCAGTTACGACAGCAACTATGGCTACACCTTC.

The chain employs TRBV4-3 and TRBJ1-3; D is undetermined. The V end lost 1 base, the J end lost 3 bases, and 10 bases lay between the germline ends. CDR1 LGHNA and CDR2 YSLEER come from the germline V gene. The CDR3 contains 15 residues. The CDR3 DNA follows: TGCGCCAGCAGCCAAGGGCGTCAGAGTGGAAACACCATATATTTT. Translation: CASSQGRQSGNTIYF.

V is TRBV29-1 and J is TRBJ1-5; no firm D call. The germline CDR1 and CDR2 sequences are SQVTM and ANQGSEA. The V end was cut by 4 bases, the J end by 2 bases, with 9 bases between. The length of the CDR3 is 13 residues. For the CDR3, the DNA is TGCAGCGTTGCCGGAGGAGGCAATCAGCCCCAGCATTTT. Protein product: CSVAGGGNQPQHF. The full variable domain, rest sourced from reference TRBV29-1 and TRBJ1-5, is SAVISQKPSRDICQRGTSLTIQCQVDSQVTMMFWYRQQPGQSLTLIATANQGSEATYESGFVIDKFPISRPNLTFSTLTVSNMSPEDSSIYLCSVAGGGNQPQHFGDGTRLSIL.

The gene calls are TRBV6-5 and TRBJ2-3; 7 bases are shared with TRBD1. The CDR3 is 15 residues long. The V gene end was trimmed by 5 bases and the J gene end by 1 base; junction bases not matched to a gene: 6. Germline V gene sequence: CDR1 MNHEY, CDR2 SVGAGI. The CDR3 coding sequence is TGTGCCAGCAGTCTTAGACAGGGCCGCACAGATACGCAGTATTTT. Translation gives CASSLRQGRTDTQYF.

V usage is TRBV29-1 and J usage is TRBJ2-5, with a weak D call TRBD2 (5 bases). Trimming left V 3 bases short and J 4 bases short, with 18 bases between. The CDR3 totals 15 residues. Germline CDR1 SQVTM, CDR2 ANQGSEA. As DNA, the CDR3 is TGCAGCGTTGATGTCAGTCGCAATCGGGGAGAGACCCAGTACTTC. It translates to CSVDVSRNRGETQYF.

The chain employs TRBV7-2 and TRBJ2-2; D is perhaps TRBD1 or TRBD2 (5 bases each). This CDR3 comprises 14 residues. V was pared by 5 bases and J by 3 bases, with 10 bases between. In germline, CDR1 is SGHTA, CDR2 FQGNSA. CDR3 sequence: CASSRDGYTGELFF. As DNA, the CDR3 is TGTGCCAGCAGCCGGGACGGTTACACCGGGGAGCTGTTTTTT. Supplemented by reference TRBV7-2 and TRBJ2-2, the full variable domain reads GAGVSQSPSNKVTEKGKDVELRCDPISGHTALYWYRQSLGQGLEFLIYFQGNSAPDKSGLPSDRFSAERTGGSVSTLTIQRTQQEDSAVYLCASSRDGYTGELFFGEGSRLTVL.

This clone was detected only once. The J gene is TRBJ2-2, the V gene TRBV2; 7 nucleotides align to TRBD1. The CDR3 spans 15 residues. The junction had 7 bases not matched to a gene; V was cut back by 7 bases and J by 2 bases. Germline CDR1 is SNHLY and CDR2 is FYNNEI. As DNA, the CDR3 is TGTGCCAGCACCCCGGGACAGATCAACACCGGGGAGCTGTTTTTT. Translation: CASTPGQINTGELFF.

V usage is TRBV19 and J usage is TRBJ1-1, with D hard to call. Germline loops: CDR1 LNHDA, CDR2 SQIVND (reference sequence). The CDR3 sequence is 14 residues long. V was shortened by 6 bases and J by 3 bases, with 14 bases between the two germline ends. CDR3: CASSPEQHHTEAFF. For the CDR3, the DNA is TGTGCCAGTAGCCCCGAACAGCACCACACTGAAGCTTTCTTT. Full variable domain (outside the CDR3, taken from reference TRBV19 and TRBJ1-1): DGGITQSPKYLFRKEGQNVTLSCEQNLNHDAMYWYRQDPGQGLRLIYYSQIVNDFQKGDIAEGYSVSREKKESFPLTVTSAQKNPTAFYLCASSPEQHHTEAFFGQGTRLTVV.

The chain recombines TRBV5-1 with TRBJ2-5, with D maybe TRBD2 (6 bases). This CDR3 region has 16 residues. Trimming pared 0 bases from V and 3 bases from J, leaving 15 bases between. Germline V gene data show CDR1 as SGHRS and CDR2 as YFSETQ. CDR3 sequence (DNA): TGCGCCAGCAGCTTGGGGAGGGTCCGGGATGAAGAGACCCAGTACTTC. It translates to CASSLGRVRDEETQYF.

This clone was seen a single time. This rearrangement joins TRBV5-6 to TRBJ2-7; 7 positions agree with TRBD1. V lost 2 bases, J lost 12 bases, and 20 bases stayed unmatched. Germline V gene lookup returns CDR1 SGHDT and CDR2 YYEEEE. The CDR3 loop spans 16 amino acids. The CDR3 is CASSFWGLGQPLNRYF. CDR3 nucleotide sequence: TGTGCCAGCAGCTTTTGGGGCTTGGGACAGCCCCTAAATAGGTACTTC.

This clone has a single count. The CDR3 is CASSPAGETQYF. CDR3 DNA: TGTGCCAGCAGCCCAGCGGGGGAGACCCAGTACTTC. The V gene is TRBV11-2, the J gene TRBJ2-5, with 7 bases fitting TRBD2. Per germline, CDR1 SGHAT and CDR2 FQNNGV. The CDR3 runs to 12 residues. Trimming took 5 bases from V and 5 from J; bases not matched to a gene: 2.

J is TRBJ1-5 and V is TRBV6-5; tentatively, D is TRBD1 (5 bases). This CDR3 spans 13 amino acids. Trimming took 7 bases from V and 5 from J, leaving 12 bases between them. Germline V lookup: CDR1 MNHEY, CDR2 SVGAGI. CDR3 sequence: CASTLDTYQPQHF. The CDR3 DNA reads TGTGCCAGCACCCTGGACACCTATCAGCCCCAGCATTTT.

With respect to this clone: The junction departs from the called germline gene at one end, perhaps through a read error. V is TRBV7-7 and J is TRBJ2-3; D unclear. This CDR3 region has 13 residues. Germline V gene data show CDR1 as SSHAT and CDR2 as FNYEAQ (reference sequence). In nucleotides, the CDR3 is TGTGCTAGCAGCTTAGCCCGCACAGATACGCAGTATTTT. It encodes CASSLARTDTQYF.

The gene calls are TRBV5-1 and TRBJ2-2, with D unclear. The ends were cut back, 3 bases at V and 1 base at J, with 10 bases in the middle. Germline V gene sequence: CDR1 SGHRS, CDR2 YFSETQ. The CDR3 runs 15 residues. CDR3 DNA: TGCGCCAGCAGCTCCACCATAGTGAACACCGGGGAGCTGTTTTTT. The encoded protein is CASSSTIVNTGELFF.

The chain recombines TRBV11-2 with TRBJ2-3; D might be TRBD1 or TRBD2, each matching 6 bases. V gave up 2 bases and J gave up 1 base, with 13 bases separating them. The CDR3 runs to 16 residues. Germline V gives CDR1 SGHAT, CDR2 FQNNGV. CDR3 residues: CASSLLRGEGTDTQYF. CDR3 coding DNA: TGTGCCAGCAGCTTATTGAGGGGGGAAGGCACAGATACGCAGTATTTT. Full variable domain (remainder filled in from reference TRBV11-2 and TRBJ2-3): EAGVAQSPRYKIIEKRQSVAFWCNPISGHATLYWYQQILGQGPKLLIQFQNNGVVDDSQLPKDRFSAERLKGVDSTLKIQPAKLEDSAVYLCASSLLRGEGTDTQYFGPGTRLTVL.

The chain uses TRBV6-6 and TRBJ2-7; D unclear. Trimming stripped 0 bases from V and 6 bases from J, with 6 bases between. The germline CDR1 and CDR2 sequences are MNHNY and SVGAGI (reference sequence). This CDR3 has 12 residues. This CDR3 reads CASSYSLGEQYF. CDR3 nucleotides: TGTGCCAGCAGTTACTCTTTGGGCGAGCAGTACTTC.

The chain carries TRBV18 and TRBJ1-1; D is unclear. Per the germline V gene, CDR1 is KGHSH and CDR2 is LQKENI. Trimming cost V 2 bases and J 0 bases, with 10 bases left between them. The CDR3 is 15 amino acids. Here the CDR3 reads CASSPSNALNTEAFF. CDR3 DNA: TGTGCCAGCTCACCATCGAACGCGTTGAACACTGAAGCTTTCTTT.

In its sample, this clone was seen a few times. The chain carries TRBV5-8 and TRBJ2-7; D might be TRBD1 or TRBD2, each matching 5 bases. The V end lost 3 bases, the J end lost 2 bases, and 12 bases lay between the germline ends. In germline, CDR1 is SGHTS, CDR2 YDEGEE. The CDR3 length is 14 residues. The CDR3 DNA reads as TGTGCCAGCAGCTCGGTAGGGACCCCCTACGAGCAGTACTTC. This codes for CASSSVGTPYEQYF.

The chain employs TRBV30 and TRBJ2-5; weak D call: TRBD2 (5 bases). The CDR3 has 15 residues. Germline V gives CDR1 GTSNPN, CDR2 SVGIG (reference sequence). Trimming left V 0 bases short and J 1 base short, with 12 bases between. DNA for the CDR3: TGTGCCTGGAGTGTGATGGAGGTCCGCCAAGAGACCCAGTACTTC. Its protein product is CAWSVMEVRQETQYF.

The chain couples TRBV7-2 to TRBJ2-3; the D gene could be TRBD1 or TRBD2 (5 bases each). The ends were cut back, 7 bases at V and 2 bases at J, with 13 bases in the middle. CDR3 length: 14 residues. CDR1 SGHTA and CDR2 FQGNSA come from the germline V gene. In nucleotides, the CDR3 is TGTGCCAGCACCTGGGGGTTAACCACAGATACGCAGTATTTT. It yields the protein CASTWGLTTDTQYF. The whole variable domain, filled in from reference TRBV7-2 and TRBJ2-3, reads GAGVSQSPSNKVTEKGKDVELRCDPISGHTALYWYRQSLGQGLEFLIYFQGNSAPDKSGLPSDRFSAERTGGSVSTLTIQRTQQEDSAVYLCASTWGLTTDTQYFGPGTRLTVL.

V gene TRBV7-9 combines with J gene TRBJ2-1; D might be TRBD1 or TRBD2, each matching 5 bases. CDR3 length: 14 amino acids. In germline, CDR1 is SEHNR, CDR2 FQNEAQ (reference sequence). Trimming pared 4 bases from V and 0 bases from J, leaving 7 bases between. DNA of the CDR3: TGTGCCAGCAGCTCGGGGCCCTCCTACAATGAGCAGTTCTTC. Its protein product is CASSSGPSYNEQFF. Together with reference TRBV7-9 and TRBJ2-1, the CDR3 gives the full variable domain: DTGVSQNPRHKITKRGQNVTFRCDPISEHNRLYWYRQTLGQGPEFLTYFQNEAQLEKSRLLSDRFSAERPKGSFSTLEIQRTEQGDSAMYLCASSSGPSYNEQFFGPGTRLTVL.

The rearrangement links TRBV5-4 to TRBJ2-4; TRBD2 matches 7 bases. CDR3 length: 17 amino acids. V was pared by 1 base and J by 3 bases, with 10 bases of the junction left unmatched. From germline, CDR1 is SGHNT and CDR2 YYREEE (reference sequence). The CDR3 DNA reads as TGTGCCAGCAGCTTGCCAGGGAGGGAGATTCACAAAAACATTCAGTACTTC. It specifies CASSLPGREIHKNIQYF.

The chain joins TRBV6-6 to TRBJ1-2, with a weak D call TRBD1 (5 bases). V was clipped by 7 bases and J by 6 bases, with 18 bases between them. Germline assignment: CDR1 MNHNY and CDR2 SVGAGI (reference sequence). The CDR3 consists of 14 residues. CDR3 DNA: TGTGCCAGCACCTCGCCTGTGGGGGGGAATGGCTACACCTTC. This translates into CASTSPVGGNGYTF.

The DNA of the CDR3 is TGTGCCAGCTCACCCCGACTGAACGGGCTAGCGGGAGATGAGCAGTTCTTC. Translation gives CASSPRLNGLAGDEQFF. The V and J genes are TRBV18 and TRBJ2-1; 10 bases match TRBD2. This CDR3 region has 17 residues. Germline lookup yields CDR1 KGHSH and CDR2 LQKENI. Germline trimming cut 3 bases from V and 8 bases from J; bases unmatched to any gene: 13.

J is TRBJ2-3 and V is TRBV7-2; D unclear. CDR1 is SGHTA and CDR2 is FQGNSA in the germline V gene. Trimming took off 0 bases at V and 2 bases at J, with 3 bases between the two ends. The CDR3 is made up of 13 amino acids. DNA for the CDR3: TGTGCCAGCAGCTTAGCTTTCACAGATACGCAGTATTTT. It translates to CASSLAFTDTQYF.

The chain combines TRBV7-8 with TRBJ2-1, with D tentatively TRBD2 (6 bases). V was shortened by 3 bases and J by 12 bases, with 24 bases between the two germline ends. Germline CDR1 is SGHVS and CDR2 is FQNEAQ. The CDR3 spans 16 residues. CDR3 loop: CASSLSSGLGDSWQFF. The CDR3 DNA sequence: TGTGCCAGCAGCTTGAGTTCTGGGTTAGGGGACTCTTGGCAGTTCTTC.